These 11 T cell receptor beta chains came from one sample sequenced in a study of control samples from healthy donors and cancer patients. TCRdb keeps only in-frame clones here, not all; method: immunoSEQ multiplex PCR. The profile shows fewer than 95,000 clones, roughly 86% of them singletons. Sequenced sample: blood. Receptors originate from a woman between 45 and 60 years old in good health.

This rearrangement joins TRBV6-5 to TRBJ1-1, with a weak D call TRBD1 (6 bases). Germline CDR1 MNHEY, CDR2 SVGAGI. The CDR3 is made up of 13 amino acids. Between the trimmed V and J ends, which lost 2 bases and 10 bases, there was a span of 14 bases. CDR3 protein: CASSYDGQGRAFF. The CDR3 DNA reads TGTGCCAGCAGTTACGACGGGCAGGGGAGAGCTTTCTTT.

The CDR3 protein is CASRSVSGKADTQYF. For the CDR3, the DNA is TGTGCCAGCAGGTCAGTGAGCGGGAAGGCAGATACGCAGTATTTT. This chain joins TRBV7-2 and TRBJ2-3, with 7 positions matching TRBD2. Germline assignment: CDR1 SGHTA and CDR2 FQGNSA. The trim removed 6 bases at V and 4 bases at J, leaving 10 bases unmatched. The CDR3 covers 15 residues. The full variable domain, completed using reference TRBV7-2 and TRBJ2-3, is GAGVSQSPSNKVTEKGKDVELRCDPISGHTALYWYRQSLGQGLEFLIYFQGNSAPDKSGLPSDRFSAERTGGSVSTLTIQRTQQEDSAVYLCASRSVSGKADTQYFGPGTRLTVL.

The chain couples TRBV6-2 or TRBV6-3 to TRBJ2-3, with a weak D call TRBD2 (6 bases). This CDR3 is 16 amino acids long. In germline, CDR1 is MNHEY, CDR2 SVGEGT. V lost 6 bases and J 1 base, leaving 17 bases between the germline ends. CDR3 loop: CASSPPGASGTDTQYF. The CDR3 DNA is TGTGCCAGCAGCCCACCCGGGGCTAGCGGCACAGATACGCAGTATTTT.

The V and J genes are TRBV6-6 and TRBJ1-2, with 7 bases matching TRBD1. Germline assignment: CDR1 MNHNY and CDR2 SVGAGI (reference sequence). Trimming cost V 2 bases and J 0 bases; bases outside gene matches: 6. The CDR3 is 16 residues long. The CDR3 loop is CASSYVGQNPNYGYTF. CDR3 bases: TGTGCCAGCAGTTACGTGGGACAGAACCCTAACTATGGCTACACCTTC.

The CDR3 DNA follows: TGTGCCAGTAGTATTCTACTAGCGTCTGGGGCAGATACGCAGTATTTT. It encodes CASSILLASGADTQYF. The V call is TRBV19, the J call TRBJ2-3; 7 bases match TRBD2. CDR1 is LNHDA and CDR2 is SQIVND in the germline V gene (reference sequence). The CDR3 has 16 residues. V was pared by 3 bases and J by 4 bases, with 10 bases of the junction left unmatched.

This sequence joins TRBV5-1 and TRBJ2-3, with TRBD1 matching 8 bases. Germline V CDR1 and CDR2: SGHRS, YFSETQ. Unmatched junction bases numbered 10, after V lost 5 bases and J lost 5 bases. This CDR3 spans 15 amino acids. The CDR3 DNA reads as TGCGCCAGCAGTCCTTCCGGGACAGGTGGAGATACGCAGTATTTT. Protein: CASSPSGTGGDTQYF.

The chain employs TRBV7-2 and TRBJ2-7, with TRBD1 matching 7 bases. V dropped 6 bases and J dropped 7; count of bases not matched to a gene: 12. In germline, CDR1 is SGHTA, CDR2 FQGNSA. The CDR3 loop spans 14 amino acids. The CDR3 region is CASRQNTGDPEQYF. CDR3 coding DNA: TGTGCCAGCAGACAGAACACAGGGGACCCTGAGCAGTACTTC.

The V call is TRBV27, the J call TRBJ1-2; tentative D call: TRBD1 (6 bases). The CDR3 consists of 12 residues. Germline CDR1 MNHEY, CDR2 SMNVEV (reference sequence). V lost 6 bases, J lost 5 bases, and 10 bases lay in between. CDR3 in amino acids: CASRQGFYGYTF. CDR3 DNA sequence: TGTGCCAGCAGACAGGGATTTTATGGCTACACCTTC.

The chain has TRBV7-2 and TRBJ2-1; the D gene is possibly TRBD2 (5 bases). Germline values: CDR1 SGHTA, CDR2 FQGNSA. The CDR3 contains 14 residues. The V gene lost 3 bases and the J gene lost 6 bases, with 12 bases spanning the gap. CDR3 nucleotide sequence: TGTGCCAGCAGCTTGCATGGTAGCGTCAATGAGCAGTTCTTC. The encoded protein is CASSLHGSVNEQFF.

This clone appeared a single time. J is TRBJ1-1 and V is TRBV11-2; D might be TRBD1 (5 bases). Germline V gene data show CDR1 as SGHAT and CDR2 as FQNNGV. V was trimmed by 4 bases and J by 0 bases, leaving 9 bases between them. This CDR3 contains 14 residues. CDR3 DNA sequence: TGTGCCAGCAGCTGGGACTCCATGAACACTGAAGCTTTCTTT. Protein sequence: CASSWDSMNTEAFF.

This chain joins TRBV27 and TRBJ2-7; 8 nucleotides match TRBD2. The ends lost 5 bases at V and 7 bases at J; junction bases unmatched: 13. From germline, CDR1 is MNHEY and CDR2 SMNVEV (reference sequence). The CDR3 has 15 amino acids. The CDR3 spells CASSPAGGVKGEQYF. The CDR3 region has the DNA TGTGCCAGCAGTCCCGCGGGAGGCGTCAAGGGGGAGCAGTACTTC.